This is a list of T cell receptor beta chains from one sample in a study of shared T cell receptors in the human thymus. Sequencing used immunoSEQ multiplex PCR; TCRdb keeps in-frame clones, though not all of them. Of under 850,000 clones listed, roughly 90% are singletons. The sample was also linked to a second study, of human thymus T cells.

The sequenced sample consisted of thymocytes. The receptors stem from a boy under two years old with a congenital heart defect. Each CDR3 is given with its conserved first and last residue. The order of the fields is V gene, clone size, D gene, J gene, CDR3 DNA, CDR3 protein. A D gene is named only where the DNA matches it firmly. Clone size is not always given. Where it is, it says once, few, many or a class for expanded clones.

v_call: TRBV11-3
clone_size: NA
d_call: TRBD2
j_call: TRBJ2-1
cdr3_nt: TGTGCCAGCAGCTTAGGGCTAGCGGACCCCTACAATGAGCAGTTCTTC
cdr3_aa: CASSLGLADPYNEQFF

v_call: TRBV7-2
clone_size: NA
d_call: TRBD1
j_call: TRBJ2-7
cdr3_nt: TGTGCCAGCAGCTCGTTCGAAGGGGACAGGGGCCACGAGCAGTACTTC
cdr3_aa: CASSSFEGDRGHEQYF

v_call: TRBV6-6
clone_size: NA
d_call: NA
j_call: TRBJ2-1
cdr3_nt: TGTCCCAAGCGGAGTTCCTACAATGAGCAGTTCTTC
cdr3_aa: CPKRSSYNEQFF

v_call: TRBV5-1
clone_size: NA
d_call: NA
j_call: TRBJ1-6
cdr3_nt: TGCGCCAGCAGCTACGGGGAAGGACAGACTAATTCACCCCTCCACTTT
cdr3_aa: CASSYGEGQTNSPLHF

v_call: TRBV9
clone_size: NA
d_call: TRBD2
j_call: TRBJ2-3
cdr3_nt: TGTGCCAGCAGCGTAGGCCAGCGGGAACACACAGATACGCAGTATTTT
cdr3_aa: CASSVGQREHTDTQYF

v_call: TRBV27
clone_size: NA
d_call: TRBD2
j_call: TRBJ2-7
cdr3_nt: TGTGCCAGCAGTTATCGCACTAGCGGCCACCTAGCCTATTACGAGCAGTACTTC
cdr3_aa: CASSYRTSGHLAYYEQYF

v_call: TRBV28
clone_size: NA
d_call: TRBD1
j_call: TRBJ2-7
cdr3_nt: TGTGCCAGCAGGGACAGGTTAAGCTCCTACGAGCAGTACTTC
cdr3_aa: CASRDRLSSYEQYF

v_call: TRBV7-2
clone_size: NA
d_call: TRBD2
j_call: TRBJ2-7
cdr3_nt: TGTGCCAGCAGCCTCCTGACTAGCGGGAGCTCCTACGAGCAGTACTTC
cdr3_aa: CASSLLTSGSSYEQYF

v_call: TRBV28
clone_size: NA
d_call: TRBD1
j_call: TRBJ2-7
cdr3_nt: TGTGCCAGCAGACATGGGACAGGGACCCACTACGAGCAGTACTTC
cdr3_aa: CASRHGTGTHYEQYF

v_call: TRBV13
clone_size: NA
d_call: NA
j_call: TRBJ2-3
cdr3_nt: TGTGCCAGCAGCTTAGTGTGGGAGAGATCTAGCACAGATACGCAGTATTTT
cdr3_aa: CASSLVWERSSTDTQYF

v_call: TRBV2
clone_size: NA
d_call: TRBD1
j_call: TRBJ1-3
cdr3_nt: TGTGCCAGCAGTGAAGGGGGACAGGGGGTCTCTGGAAACACCATATATTTT
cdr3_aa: CASSEGGQGVSGNTIYF

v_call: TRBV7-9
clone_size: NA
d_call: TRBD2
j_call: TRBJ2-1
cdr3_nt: TGTGCCAGCAGCTTAGATACTAGCGGTCCCTACAATGAGCAGTTCTTC
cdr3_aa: CASSLDTSGPYNEQFF

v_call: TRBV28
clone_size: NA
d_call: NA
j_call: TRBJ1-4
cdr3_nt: TGTGCCAGCAGTTTCTCCGGGGGTGAAAAACTGTTTTTT
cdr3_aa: CASSFSGGEKLFF

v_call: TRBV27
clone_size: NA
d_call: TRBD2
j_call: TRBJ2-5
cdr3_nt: TGTGCCAGCAGACCGCGATCTTTAGCGGGAGGGCAAGAGACCCAGTACTTC
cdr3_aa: CASRPRSLAGGQETQYF

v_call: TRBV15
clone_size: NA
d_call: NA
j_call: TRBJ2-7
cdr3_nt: TGTGCCACCAGCAGAGATCGGCGGGTGCGATACGAGCAGTACTTC
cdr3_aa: CATSRDRRVRYEQYF

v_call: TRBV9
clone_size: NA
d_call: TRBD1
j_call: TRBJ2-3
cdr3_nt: TGTGCCAGCAGCGAGCGGTCAGGGGGCGGAGATACGCAGTATTTT
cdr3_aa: CASSERSGGGDTQYF

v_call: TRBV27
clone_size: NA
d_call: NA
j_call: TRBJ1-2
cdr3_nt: TGTGCCAGCAGTTTCGGTTTAGCTAACTATGGCTACACCTTC
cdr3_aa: CASSFGLANYGYTF

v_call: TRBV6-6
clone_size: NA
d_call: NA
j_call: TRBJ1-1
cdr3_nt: TGTGCCAGCAGTTACGAGACGGGAGGGGCTGAAGCTTTCTTT
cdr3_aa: CASSYETGGAEAFF

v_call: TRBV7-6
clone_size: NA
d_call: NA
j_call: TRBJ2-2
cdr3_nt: TGTGCCAGCAGCAGCAGGGGTTCACACACCGGGGAGCTGTTTTTT
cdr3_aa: CASSSRGSHTGELFF

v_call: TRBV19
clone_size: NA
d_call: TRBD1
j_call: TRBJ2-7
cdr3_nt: TGTGCCAGTAGTATCCCAGGGGGCAGGGAGCAGTACTTC
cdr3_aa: CASSIPGGREQYF

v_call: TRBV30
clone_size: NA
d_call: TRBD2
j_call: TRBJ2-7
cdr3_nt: TGTGCCTGGGGGACTAGCGGGAGGCTGGACGAGCAGTACTTC
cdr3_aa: CAWGTSGRLDEQYF

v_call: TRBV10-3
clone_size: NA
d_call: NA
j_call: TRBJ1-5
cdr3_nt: TGTGCCATCAGTGAGTCGCACCGGCAGCCCCAGCATTTT
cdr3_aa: CAISESHRQPQHF

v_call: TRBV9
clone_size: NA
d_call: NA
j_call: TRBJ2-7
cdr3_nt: TGTGCCAGCAGCCCGGGGACATTTCTTGAGCAGTACTTC
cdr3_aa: CASSPGTFLEQYF

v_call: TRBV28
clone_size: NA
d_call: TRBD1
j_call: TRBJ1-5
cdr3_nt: TGTGCCAGCAGCCCTATGGGGGACAGTTATAGCAATCAGCCCCAGCATTTT
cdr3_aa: CASSPMGDSYSNQPQHF

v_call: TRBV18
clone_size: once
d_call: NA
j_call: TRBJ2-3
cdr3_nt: TGTGCCAGCTCACCACCGCAGGGGAGTACAGATACGCAGTATTTT
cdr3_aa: CASSPPQGSTDTQYF

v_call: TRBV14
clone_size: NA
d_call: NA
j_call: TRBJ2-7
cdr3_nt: TGTGCCAGCAGCCGTTCGCGGGGGCCCTCCTACGAGCAGTACTTC
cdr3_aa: CASSRSRGPSYEQYF

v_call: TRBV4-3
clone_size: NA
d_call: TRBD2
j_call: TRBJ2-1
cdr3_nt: TGCGCCAGCAGAAACGGACTAGCGGGAGGGAAAGGGAATGAGCAGTTCTTC
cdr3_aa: CASRNGLAGGKGNEQFF

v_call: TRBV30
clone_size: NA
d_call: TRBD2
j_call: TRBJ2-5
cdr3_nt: TGTGCCTGGAGTGTACGTCGGGAGGGCCCCGCCCGGACCCAGTACTTC
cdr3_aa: CAWSVRREGPARTQYF

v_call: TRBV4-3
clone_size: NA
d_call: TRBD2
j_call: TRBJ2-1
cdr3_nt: TGCGCCAGCAGCCAAGAAGCTAGCGGGAGGGTCTCCTACAATGAGCAGTTCTTC
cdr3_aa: CASSQEASGRVSYNEQFF

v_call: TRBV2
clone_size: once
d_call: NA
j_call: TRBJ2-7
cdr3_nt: TGTGCCAGCAGTGAATCCGGGGAGCCCTACGAGCAGTACTTC
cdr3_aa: CASSESGEPYEQYF

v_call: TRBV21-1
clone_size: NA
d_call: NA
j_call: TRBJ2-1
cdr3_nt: TGTGCCCTCGGCAGGTCCAATGAGCAGTTCTTC
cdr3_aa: CALGRSNEQFF

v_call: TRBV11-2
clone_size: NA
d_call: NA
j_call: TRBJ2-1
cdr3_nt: TGTGCCAGCAGCTTAGAAATATTAGGGGGTTATGAGCAGTTCTTC
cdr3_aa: CASSLEILGGYEQFF

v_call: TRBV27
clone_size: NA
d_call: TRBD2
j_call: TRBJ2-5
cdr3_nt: TGTGCCAGCAGTTTTGTCGGGGGGCAAGAGACCCAGTACTTC
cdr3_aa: CASSFVGGQETQYF

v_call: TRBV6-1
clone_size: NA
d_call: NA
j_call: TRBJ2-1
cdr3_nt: TGTGCCACCCTTGCGGGACTTTACTACAATGAGCAGTTCTTC
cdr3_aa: CATLAGLYYNEQFF

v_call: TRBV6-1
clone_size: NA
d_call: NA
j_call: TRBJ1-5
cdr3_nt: TGTGCCAGCAGTCAAGGGCGGATCGATAGCAATCAGCCCCAGCATTTT
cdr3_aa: CASSQGRIDSNQPQHF

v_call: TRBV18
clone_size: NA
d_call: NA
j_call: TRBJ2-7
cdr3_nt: TGTGCCAGCTCACCAGCAGGGAAGGTATACGAGCAGTACTTC
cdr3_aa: CASSPAGKVYEQYF

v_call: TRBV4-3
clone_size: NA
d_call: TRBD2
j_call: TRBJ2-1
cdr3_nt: TGCGCCAGCAGCGCACTAGCGGGAGAATCCTACAATGAGCAGTTCTTC
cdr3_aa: CASSALAGESYNEQFF

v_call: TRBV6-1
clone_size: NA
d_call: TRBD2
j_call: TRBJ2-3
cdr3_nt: TGTGCCAGCAGTCCCCGGGAGGGAGCCACAGATACGCAGTATTTT
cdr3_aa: CASSPREGATDTQYF

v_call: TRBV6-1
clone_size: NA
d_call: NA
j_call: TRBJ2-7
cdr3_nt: TGTGCCAGCACTACACGCGGGCGCAGCTCCTACGAGCAGTACTTC
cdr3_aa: CASTTRGRSSYEQYF

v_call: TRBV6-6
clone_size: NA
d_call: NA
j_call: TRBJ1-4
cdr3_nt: TGTGCCAGCAGTTACTCTGACAGACGGGTTAATGAAAAACTGTTTTTT
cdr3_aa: CASSYSDRRVNEKLFF

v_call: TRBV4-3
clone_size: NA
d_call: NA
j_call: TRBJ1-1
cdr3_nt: TGCGCCAGCAGCCAAGATGACAGGACAAACACTGAAGCTTTCTTT
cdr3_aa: CASSQDDRTNTEAFF

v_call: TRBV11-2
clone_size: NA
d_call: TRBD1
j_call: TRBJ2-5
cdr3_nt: TGTGCCAGCAGCCCCCGAGGACAGGGACAAGAGACCCAGTACTTC
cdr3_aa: CASSPRGQGQETQYF

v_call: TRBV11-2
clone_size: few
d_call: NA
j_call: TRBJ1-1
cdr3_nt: TGTGCCAGCAGCTTAGAGGCTGGGCTGCTTACTGAAGCTTTCTTT
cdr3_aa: CASSLEAGLLTEAFF

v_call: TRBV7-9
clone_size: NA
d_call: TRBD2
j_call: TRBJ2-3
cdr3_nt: TGTGCCAGCAGCCGCCCGACTAGCGGAATCACAGATACGCAGTATTTT
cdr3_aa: CASSRPTSGITDTQYF